A selection of T cell receptor beta chains follows, all from one sample in a study of T cells in Graves' hyperthyroidism and ophthalmopathy. TCRdb analysed the multiplex PCR reads with MiXCR anew, one entry per CDR3 protein. The data show around 290,000 distinct CDR3 sequences, 10% to 15% seen once. The sequencing input was blood. Every receptor here comes from a woman aged 25 to 39 with Graves' hyperthyroidism that later progressed to Graves' ophthalmopathy. CDR3s leave out the opening cysteine and the closing phenylalanine or tryptophan.

cdr3_length j_call v_call cdr3_aa
10 TRBJ2-7 TRBV30 AWYSREYEQY
13 TRBJ1-2 TRBV4-1 ASSPTSDLPYGYT
13 TRBJ2-1 TRBV7-9 ASSFAREVHNEQF
10 TRBJ1-1 TRBV28 ASEPLQGEAF
11 TRBJ1-5 TRBV6-2/TRBV6-3 ASRGRSNQPQH
13 TRBJ2-1 TRBV25-1 ASIPLAGSYNEQF
13 TRBJ2-5 TRBV20-1 SARGMREGQETQY
12 TRBJ2-1 TRBV7-9 ASSRSSGTDEQF
13 TRBJ1-2 TRBV20-1 SARVGQGGIYGYT
13 TRBJ2-7 TRBV2 ASSEWWGTPYEQY
14 TRBJ2-2 TRBV9 ASSRGGGPGTGELF
12 TRBJ2-1 TRBV28 ASHTGNPYNEQF
13 TRBJ2-1 TRBV29-1 SVEASGRGVGEQF
15 TRBJ2-5 TRBV3-1 ASSHARDRGPRETQY
14 TRBJ2-3 TRBV13 ASSARTVPSTDTQY
11 TRBJ1-2 TRBV14 ASSSGTVYGYT
11 TRBJ2-7 TRBV7-2 ASSLKAASEQY
11 TRBJ2-3 TRBV6-2/TRBV6-3 ATGISGTDTQY
11 TRBJ2-7 TRBV6-2/TRBV6-3 ASTVYRDYEQY
13 TRBJ2-1 TRBV27 ASSPRLVIYNEQF
11 TRBJ1-1 TRBV5-1 ASSSQSYTEAF
11 TRBJ2-7 TRBV27 ASSLEGKGEQY
14 TRBJ2-7 TRBV30 AWSVFATGISYEQY
11 TRBJ2-3 TRBV7-6 ASSSAGGNPQY
12 TRBJ2-7 TRBV7-9 ASSLSTSEDEQY
14 TRBJ2-5 TRBV7-9 ASSLGLAGDGETQY
17 TRBJ2-1 TRBV7-9 ASSLAQGLAGLLSNEQF
12 TRBJ1-1 TRBV12-3/TRBV12-4 ASSWDSLNTEAF
15 TRBJ2-1 TRBV7-9 ASSLEAEPIPYNEQF
13 TRBJ2-3 TRBV14 ASSQPAGSTDTQY
13 TRBJ2-7 TRBV5-6 ASSLTGQGTYEQY
12 TRBJ2-7 TRBV4-1 ASSQAEGVYEQY
12 TRBJ1-2 TRBV25-1 ASRMGGDFYGYT
11 TRBJ2-2 TRBV28 ASSLPPGGELF
9 TRBJ2-5 TRBV20-1 SARDKETQY
14 TRBJ2-1 TRBV5-1 ASSLEASGTYNEQF
15 TRBJ2-2 TRBV27 ASSSLDGHHGTGELF
12 TRBJ1-5 TRBV27 ATGGGGPNQPQH
13 TRBJ2-6 TRBV7-8 ASIPFGPGANVLT
14 TRBJ2-7 TRBV4-3 ASSQDIERDFYEQY
12 TRBJ2-5 TRBV28 AWSGVAGVETQY
14 TRBJ2-2 TRBV18 ASSPQLATNTGELF
13 TRBJ2-4 TRBV7-9 ASSSITGAIDIQY
11 TRBJ2-1 TRBV12-3/TRBV12-4 ASSFGATGEQF
12 TRBJ2-5 TRBV5-1 ASSLGSGQETQY
14 TRBJ1-4 TRBV5-1 ASSSKGPITNEKLF
13 TRBJ2-1 TRBV5-1 ASSAGLAGFYEQF
11 TRBJ2-7 TRBV18 ASSPFSAYEQY
14 TRBJ2-1 TRBV27 ASSWNSGSANNEQF
14 TRBJ2-3 TRBV27 ASSLSGDGYTDTQY
13 TRBJ2-7 TRBV7-2 ASSELYGLSYEQY
12 TRBJ2-5 TRBV5-6 ASSHMRLQETQY